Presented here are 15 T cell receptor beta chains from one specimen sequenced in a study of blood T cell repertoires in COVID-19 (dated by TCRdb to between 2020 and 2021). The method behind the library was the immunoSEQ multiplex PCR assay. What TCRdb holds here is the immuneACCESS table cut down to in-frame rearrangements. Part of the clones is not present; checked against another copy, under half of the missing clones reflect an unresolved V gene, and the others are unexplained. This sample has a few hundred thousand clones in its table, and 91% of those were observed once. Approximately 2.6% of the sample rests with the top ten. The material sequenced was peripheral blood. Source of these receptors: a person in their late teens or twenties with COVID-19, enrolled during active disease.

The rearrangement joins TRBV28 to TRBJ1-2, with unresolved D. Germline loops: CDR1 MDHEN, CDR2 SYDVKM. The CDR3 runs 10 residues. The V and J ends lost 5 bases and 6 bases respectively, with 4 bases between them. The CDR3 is CASSGHGYTF. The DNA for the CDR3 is TGTGCCAGCAGTGGGCATGGCTACACCTTC.

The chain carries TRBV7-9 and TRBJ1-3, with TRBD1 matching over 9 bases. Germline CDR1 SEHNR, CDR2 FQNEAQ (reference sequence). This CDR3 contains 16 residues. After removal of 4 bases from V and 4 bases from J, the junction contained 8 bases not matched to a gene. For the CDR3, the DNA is TGTGCCAGCAGCTCCACCGGGACAGGGTTGGGAAACACCATATATTTT. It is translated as CASSSTGTGLGNTIYF.

In nucleotides, the CDR3 is TGTGCCAGCAGGGGAGGGACTAGCGGAGGTTCGTCGACAGATACGCAGTATTTT. Translating it yields CASRGGTSGGSSTDTQYF. The V and J genes are TRBV9 and TRBJ2-3; 11 bases agree with TRBD2. J lost 3 bases, V lost 5 bases, and 14 bases had no gene match. The CDR3 has 18 amino acids. Germline values: CDR1 SGDLS, CDR2 YYNGEE.

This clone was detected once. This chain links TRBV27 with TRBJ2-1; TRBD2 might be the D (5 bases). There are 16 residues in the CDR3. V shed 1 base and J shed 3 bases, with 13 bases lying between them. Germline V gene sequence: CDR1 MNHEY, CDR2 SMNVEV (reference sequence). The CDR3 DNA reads TGTGCCAGCAGTTTATTCGGACTGGAAGACTACAATGAGCAGTTCTTC. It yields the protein CASSLFGLEDYNEQFF.

CDR3 amino acids: CASTQGQNNQPQHF. The CDR3 nucleotides read TGTGCCAGTACCCAGGGACAGAACAATCAGCCCCAGCATTTT. The chain couples TRBV19 to TRBJ1-5, with 7 bases fitting TRBD1. This CDR3 has 14 residues. The trim removed 7 bases at V and 3 bases at J, leaving 6 bases unmatched. Germline values: CDR1 LNHDA, CDR2 SQIVND (reference sequence).

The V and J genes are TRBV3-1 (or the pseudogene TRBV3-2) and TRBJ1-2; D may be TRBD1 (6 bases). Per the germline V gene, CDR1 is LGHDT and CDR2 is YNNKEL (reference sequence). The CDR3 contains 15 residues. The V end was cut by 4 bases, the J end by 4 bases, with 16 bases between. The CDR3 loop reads CASSPDSGASYGYTF. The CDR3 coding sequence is TGTGCCAGCAGCCCGGACTCAGGGGCCTCCTATGGCTACACCTTC.

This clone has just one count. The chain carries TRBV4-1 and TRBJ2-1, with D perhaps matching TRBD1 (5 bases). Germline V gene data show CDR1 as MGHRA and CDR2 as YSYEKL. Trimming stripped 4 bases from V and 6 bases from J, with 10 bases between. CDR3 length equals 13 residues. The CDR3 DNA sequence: TGCGCCAGCAGCCTAGGGGTTGCCAATGAGCAGTTCTTC. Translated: CASSLGVANEQFF.

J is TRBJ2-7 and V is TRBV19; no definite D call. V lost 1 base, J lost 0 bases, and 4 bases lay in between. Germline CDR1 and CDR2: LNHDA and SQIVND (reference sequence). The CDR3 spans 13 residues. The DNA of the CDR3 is TGTGCCAGTAGTATAGGCAGCTCCTACGAGCAGTACTTC. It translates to CASSIGSSYEQYF.

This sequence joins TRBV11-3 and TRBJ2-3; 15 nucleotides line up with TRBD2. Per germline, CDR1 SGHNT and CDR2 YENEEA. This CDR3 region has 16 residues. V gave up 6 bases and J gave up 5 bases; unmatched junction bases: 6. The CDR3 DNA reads TGTGCCAGCAGTCAACAGGGACTAGCGGGAGGAGATACGCAGTATTTT. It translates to CASSQQGLAGGDTQYF. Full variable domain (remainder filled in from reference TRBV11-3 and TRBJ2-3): EAGVVQSPRYKIIEKKQPVAFWCNPISGHNTLYWYLQNLGQGPELLIRYENEEAVDDSQLPKDRFSAERLKGVDSTLKIQPAELGDSAVYLCASSQQGLAGGDTQYFGPGTRLTVL.

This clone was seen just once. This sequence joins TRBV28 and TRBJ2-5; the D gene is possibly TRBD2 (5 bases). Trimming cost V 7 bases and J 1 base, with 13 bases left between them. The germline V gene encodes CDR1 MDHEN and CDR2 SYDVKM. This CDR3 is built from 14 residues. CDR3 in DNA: TGTGCCAGCACAGGTGGCGGGCGCCAAGAGACCCAGTACTTC. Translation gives CASTGGGRQETQYF.

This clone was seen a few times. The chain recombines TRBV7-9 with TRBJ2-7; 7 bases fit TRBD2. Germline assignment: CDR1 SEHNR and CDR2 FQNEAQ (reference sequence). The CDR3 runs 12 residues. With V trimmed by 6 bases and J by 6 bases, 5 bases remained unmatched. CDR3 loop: CASRQAGSEQYF. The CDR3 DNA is TGTGCCAGCAGGCAAGCGGGGAGCGAGCAGTACTTC.

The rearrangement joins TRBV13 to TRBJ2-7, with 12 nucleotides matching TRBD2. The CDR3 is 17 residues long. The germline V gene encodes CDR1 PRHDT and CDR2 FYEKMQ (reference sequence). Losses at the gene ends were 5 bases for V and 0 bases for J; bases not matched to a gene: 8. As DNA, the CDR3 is TGTGCCAGCAGCATCGGGACTAGCGGGCCCATCTCCTACGAGCAGTACTTC. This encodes CASSIGTSGPISYEQYF.

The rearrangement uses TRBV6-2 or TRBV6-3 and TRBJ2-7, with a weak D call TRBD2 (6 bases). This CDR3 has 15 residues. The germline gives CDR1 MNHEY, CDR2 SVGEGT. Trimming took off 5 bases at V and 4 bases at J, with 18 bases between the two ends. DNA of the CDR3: TGTGCCAGCAGTGTAAGCGGGCGACTGCCTTACGAGCAGTACTTC. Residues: CASSVSGRLPYEQYF.

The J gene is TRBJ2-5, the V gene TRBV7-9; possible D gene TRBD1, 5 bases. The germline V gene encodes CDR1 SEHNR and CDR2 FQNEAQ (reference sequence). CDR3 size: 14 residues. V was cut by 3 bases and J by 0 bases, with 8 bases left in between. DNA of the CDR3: TGTGCCAGCAGCTTCAGACAGTACCAAGAGACCCAGTACTTC. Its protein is CASSFRQYQETQYF. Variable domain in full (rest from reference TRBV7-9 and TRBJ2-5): DTGVSQNPRHKITKRGQNVTFRCDPISEHNRLYWYRQTLGQGPEFLTYFQNEAQLEKSRLLSDRFSAERPKGSFSTLEIQRTEQGDSAMYLCASSFRQYQETQYFGPGTRLLVL.

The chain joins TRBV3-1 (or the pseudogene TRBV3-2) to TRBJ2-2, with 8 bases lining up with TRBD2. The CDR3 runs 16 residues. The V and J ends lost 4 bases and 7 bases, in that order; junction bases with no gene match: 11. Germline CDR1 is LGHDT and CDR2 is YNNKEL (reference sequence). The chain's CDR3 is CASSPRQRERHGELFF. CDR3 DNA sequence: TGTGCCAGCAGCCCCCGACAGCGGGAGCGTCACGGGGAGCTGTTTTTT.